This T cell receptor beta chain is from a study of cytomegalovirus exposure and HLA in healthy donors. Use of 60 Vbeta and 13 Jbeta primers characterized the PCR. This table comes from immunoSEQ multiplex PCR, and its TCRdb copy is limited to in-frame clones, with some not included. This sample carries 90,000 to 100,000 clones, with around 3.6% going to the ten biggest clones. V was shortened by 2 bases and J by 0 bases, with 11 bases between the two germline ends. CDR1 is SGHNT, CDR2 YYREEE, per germline (reference sequence). The CDR3 totals 15 residues. The chain couples TRBV5-4 to TRBJ1-1; maybe TRBD1 (6 bases). The sequencing sample was made of PBMCs. The clonotype comes from a woman aged 25-40 years in good health and CMV-seronegative. This CDR3 is CASSFRQAMNTEAFF. The CDR3 DNA reads as TGTGCCAGCAGCTTTCGACAGGCTATGAACACTGAAGCTTTCTTT.